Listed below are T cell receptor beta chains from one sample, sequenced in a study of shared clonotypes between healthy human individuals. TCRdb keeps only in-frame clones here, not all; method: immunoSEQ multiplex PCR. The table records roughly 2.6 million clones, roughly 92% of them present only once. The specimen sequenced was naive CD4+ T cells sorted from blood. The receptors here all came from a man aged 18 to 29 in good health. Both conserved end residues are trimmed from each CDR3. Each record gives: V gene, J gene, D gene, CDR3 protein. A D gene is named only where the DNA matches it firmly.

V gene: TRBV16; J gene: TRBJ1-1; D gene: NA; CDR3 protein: ASRLEENTEAF
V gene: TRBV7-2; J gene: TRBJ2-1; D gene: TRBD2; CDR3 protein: ASSFSGGAYEQF
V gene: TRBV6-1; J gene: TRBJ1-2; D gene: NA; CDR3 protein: ASSDLGFWGESLSGYT
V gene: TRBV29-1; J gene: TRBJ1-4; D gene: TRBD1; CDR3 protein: SAGTGGGKLF
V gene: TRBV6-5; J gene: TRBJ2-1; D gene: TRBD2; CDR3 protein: ASSSSGGPYNEQF
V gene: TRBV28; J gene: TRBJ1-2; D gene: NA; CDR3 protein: ASSRTVANYGYT
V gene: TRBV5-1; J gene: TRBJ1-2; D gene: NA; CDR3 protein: ASSSTGFLYGYT
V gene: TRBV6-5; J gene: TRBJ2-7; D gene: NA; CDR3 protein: ASSSLGLYGKQY
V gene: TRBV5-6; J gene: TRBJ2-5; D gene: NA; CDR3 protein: ASSKGGGEETQY
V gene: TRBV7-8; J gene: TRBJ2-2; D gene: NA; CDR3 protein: ASSFGETGELF
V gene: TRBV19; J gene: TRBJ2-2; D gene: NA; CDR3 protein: ASSTRIGELF
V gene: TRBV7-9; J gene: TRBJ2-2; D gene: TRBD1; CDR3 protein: ASSSAGRQGAKNTGELF
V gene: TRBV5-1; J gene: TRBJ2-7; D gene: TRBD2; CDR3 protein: ASSPEAGGPSYEQY
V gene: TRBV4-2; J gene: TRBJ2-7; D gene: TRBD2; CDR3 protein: ASSQDRTSGAVEQY
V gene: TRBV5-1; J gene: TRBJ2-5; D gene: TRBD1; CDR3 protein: ASSGKQGSIQETQY
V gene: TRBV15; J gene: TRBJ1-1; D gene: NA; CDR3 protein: ATSRDDTGTEAF
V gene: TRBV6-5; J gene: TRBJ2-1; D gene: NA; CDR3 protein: ASSYSTGGGYEQF
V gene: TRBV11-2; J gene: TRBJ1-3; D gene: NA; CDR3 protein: ASSLGVQPSGNTIY
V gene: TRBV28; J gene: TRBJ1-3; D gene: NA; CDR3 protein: ASSASAGNTIY
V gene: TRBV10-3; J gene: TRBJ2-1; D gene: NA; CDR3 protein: AVGGLNEQF
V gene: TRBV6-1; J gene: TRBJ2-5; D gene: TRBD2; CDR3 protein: ASTRGGRETQY
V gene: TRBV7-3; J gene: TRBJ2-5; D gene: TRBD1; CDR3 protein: ASSLTGGQDATQY
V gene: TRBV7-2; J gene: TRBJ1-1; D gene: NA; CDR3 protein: ASSLWEGGGTEAF
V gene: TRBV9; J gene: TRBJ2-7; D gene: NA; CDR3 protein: ASSVGTASYEQY
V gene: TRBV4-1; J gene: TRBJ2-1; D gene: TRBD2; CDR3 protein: ASSQGLASKRGNEQF
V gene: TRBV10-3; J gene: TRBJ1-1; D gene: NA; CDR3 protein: AISDDSWQRGMNTEAF
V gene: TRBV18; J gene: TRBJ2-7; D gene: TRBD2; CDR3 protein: ASSQTGTSRVEQY
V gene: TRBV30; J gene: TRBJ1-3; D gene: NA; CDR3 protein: AWDSISGNTIY
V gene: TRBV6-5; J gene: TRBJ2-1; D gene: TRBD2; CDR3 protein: ASKVGGSYNEQF
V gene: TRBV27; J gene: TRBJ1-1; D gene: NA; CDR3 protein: ASSPLGGANTEAF
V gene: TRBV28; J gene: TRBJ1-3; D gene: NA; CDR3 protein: ASSSDVGNTIY
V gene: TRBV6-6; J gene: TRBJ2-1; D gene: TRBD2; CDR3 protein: ASKPGGINEQF
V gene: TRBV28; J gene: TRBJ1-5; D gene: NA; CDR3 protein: ASSLGGAGQPQH
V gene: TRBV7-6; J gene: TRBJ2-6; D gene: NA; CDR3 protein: ASSFAGRKSSGANVLT
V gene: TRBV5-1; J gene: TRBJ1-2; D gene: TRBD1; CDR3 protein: ASRGTVGYT
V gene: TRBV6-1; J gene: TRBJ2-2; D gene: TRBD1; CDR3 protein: ASSARTGRNTGELF
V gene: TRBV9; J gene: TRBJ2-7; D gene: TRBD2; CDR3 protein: ASSAPGLEYEQY
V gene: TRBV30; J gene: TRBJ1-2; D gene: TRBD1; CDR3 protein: AWSGGDSNNYGYT
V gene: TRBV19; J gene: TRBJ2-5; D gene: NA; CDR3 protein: ATKGPQETQY
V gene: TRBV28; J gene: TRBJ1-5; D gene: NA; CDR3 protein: ASSLGALGGQPQH
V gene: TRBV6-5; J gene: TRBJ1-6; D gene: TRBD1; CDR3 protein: ASNPGTGPSPLH
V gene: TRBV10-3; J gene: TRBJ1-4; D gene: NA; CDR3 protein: ATSGSTNEKLF
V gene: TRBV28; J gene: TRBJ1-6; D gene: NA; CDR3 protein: ASTGDNSPLH
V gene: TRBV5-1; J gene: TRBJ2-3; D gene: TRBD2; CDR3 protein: ASSLGTSGGRDTQY
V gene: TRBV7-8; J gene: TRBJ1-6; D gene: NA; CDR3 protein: ASSLEIPPLH
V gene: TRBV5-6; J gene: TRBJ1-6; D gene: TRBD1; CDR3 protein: ASSYGTGLGNSPLH
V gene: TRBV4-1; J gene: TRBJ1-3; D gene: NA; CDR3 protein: ASSQTVGSGNTIY
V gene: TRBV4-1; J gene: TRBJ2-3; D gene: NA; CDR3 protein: ASSQGDIFSSDTQY
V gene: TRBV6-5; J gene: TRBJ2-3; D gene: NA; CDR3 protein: ASSYSGGGPTDTQY
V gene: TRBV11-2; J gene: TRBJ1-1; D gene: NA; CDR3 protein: ASSLEGLTGTEAF
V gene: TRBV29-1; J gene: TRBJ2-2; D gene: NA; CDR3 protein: SVSGENTGELF
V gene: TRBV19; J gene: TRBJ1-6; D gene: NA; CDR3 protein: ASSPGNAYNSPLH
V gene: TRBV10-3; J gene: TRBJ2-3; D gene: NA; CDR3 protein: AISETTGAGGDTQY
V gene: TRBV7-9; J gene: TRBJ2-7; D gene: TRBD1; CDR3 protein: ASSSPDRGYEQY